This is a list of T cell receptor beta chains from one sample in a study of control samples from healthy donors and cancer patients. Some clones are missing from TCRdb's copy, which holds only in-frame ones; the method was immunoSEQ multiplex PCR. The sample has tens of thousands of clones, under 95% seen once. Sequenced material: PBMCs. All receptors derive from a woman aged 40 to 55 with head and neck cancer. CDR3s leave out the opening cysteine and the closing phenylalanine or tryptophan. D genes are given only for firm matches.

>TRBJ1-5|TRBV4-1|-
ASSQGQGNQPQH
>TRBJ2-2|TRBV27|-
ASTFVMDATGELF
>TRBJ1-5|TRBV19|-
ASSDTGTNQPQH
>TRBJ1-6|TRBV18|TRBD1
ASSPLGRGQSPLH
>TRBJ1-1|TRBV5-6|TRBD1
ASSSRQGPKAF
>TRBJ2-1|TRBV18|TRBD2
ASSPGLADNEQF
>TRBJ2-7|TRBV5-1|-
ASSLGTGRIKTYEQY
>TRBJ1-2|TRBV6-5|-
ASRVRDRVFDGYT
>TRBJ1-1|TRBV29-1|-
SVSAGKFAEAF
>TRBJ2-2|TRBV29-1|-
SVVTTGELF
>TRBJ2-2|TRBV6-4|TRBD2
ASREMGSGGTGELF
>TRBJ2-3|TRBV9|TRBD2
ASSVVAGGPGDTQY
>TRBJ1-4|TRBV19|-
ASSARLVGEKLF
>TRBJ2-5|TRBV7-2|-
ASSFPGFEYQETQY
>TRBJ1-5|TRBV5-4|-
ASSYIPPQGPHQPQH
>TRBJ2-7|TRBV28|-
ASSFVGGLYEQY
>TRBJ1-1|TRBV27|-
ASRAGLFRLNTEAF
>TRBJ1-1|TRBV12-3/TRBV12-4|-
ASSLRGGTEAF
>TRBJ1-2|TRBV5-8|TRBD1
ASSMGDRARSYT
>TRBJ2-2|TRBV19|-
AAASPGQSGELF
>TRBJ2-3|TRBV28|TRBD2
ASSSPGGGVDTQY
>TRBJ1-2|TRBV30|-
AWSGQLPYGYT
>TRBJ1-1|TRBV29-1|-
SVGGGSDTEAF
>TRBJ2-7|TRBV6-5|-
ASSYSRGTYEQY
>TRBJ2-1|TRBV5-4|TRBD1
ASSGDRGNEQF
>TRBJ2-1|TRBV7-3|-
ASSHRGESSYNEQF
>TRBJ2-7|TRBV7-2|-
ASSLQRTAYEQY
>TRBJ1-5|TRBV3-1/TRBV3-2|-
ASSQVLGQPQH
>TRBJ1-2|TRBV6-1|-
ASSEASGPNYGYT
>TRBJ1-2|TRBV28|-
ASSLWGGSVNYGYT
>TRBJ1-2|TRBV2|-
ASPTLGDYGYT
>TRBJ1-3|TRBV5-8|TRBD1
ASSLGLDRVSSGNTIY
>TRBJ1-6|TRBV6-4|TRBD1
ASSGTGQSPLH